This TCR beta chain was captured in a study of long-term antiretroviral therapy in people with HIV. Researchers ran immunoSEQ v3.0 at survey level. Clones were read by immunoSEQ multiplex PCR, and TCRdb kept only the in-frame ones, dropping some. Of 35,000 to 45,000 clones listed, less than 85% are singletons. Specimens retained about 0.85-11 million cryopreserved PBMC preceding DNA extraction. The CDR3 consists of 15 residues. The V gene is TRBV21-1, the J gene TRBJ2-7; the table's D gene call, TRBD2, was not cross checked with the DNA. TRBV21-1 is noted as a pseudogene. Sequencing was performed on unsorted PBMCs, taken 3.4 years after starting antiretroviral therapy. The TCR comes from a man under 40 with HIV. The CDR3 region is CASSKRARPRGEQYF. CDR3 in DNA: TGTGCCAGCAGCAAAAGAGCTAGACCGCGCGGCGAGCAGTACTTC.